The 25 T cell receptor beta chains presented below share a single source sample, sequenced in a study of OX40 agonist ivuxolimab in advanced cancers. The assay was immunoSEQ multiplex PCR, and TCRdb's table has in-frame clones only and misses some. The table lists some 70,000 clones, just under 85% of them singletons. The sequences come from CD4+ or CD8+ T cells sorted from blood, collected in a trial of the OX40 agonist ivuxolimab. The receptors were sampled from an adult with an advanced solid tumor such as melanoma, head and neck, liver or kidney cancer.

The chain combines TRBV29-1 with TRBJ2-3, with a possible D match to TRBD1 (5 bases). V was trimmed by 3 bases and J by 0 bases, leaving 10 bases between them. The CDR3 contains 14 residues. Germline values: CDR1 SQVTM, CDR2 ANQGSEA. The CDR3 DNA reads TGCAGCGTTGAGAAGGGGCTTAGCACAGATACGCAGTATTTT. Translated, it gives CSVEKGLSTDTQYF.

This chain uses TRBV6-5 with TRBJ2-3; D possibly corresponds to TRBD2 (6 bases). The germline V and J ends were trimmed by 2 bases and 1 base, with 13 bases remaining between them. Germline loops: CDR1 MNHEY, CDR2 SVGAGI. The CDR3 has 16 residues. The CDR3: CASSYVGGSGTDTQYF. In DNA form, the CDR3 reads TGTGCCAGCAGTTACGTGGGGGGATCGGGCACAGATACGCAGTATTTT.

This chain joins TRBV4-3 and TRBJ2-3, with 12 bases that match TRBD1. Germline values: CDR1 LGHNA, CDR2 YSLEER. V shed 7 bases and J 5 bases; nucleotides not matched to a gene: 7. This CDR3 region has 15 residues. CDR3 DNA: TGCGCCAGCACCACCGGGACAGGGGGCATAGATACGCAGTATTTT. Translating gives CASTTGTGGIDTQYF.

The chain recombines TRBV5-1 with TRBJ2-5; D assignment may be TRBD1 or TRBD2 (7 bases each). The assigned J gene may be wrong: the sequence end matches TRBJ2-7 better. CDR1 SGHRS and CDR2 YFSETQ come from the germline V gene. The CDR3 loop spans 16 amino acids. Written as DNA, the CDR3 is TGCGCCAGCAGCCCGACCGGGGGGACAGATCTCTACGAGCAGTACTTC. Protein product: CASSPTGGTDLYEQYF.

A few counts support this clone. The V gene is TRBV5-6, the J gene TRBJ1-2; 9 bases are shared with TRBD1. This CDR3 comprises 13 residues. Germline V gene sequence: CDR1 SGHDT, CDR2 YYEEEE. Germline trimming cut 4 bases from V and 5 bases from J; bases unmatched to any gene: 3. Here the CDR3 reads CASSAGTGYGYTF. As DNA, the CDR3 is TGTGCCAGCAGCGCAGGGACAGGGTATGGCTACACCTTC.

The chain couples TRBV27 to TRBJ2-1; D possibly corresponds to TRBD2 (5 bases). The CDR3 contains 13 residues. Germline V gene lookup returns CDR1 MNHEY and CDR2 SMNVEV (reference sequence). Trimming took 3 bases from V and 4 from J, leaving 7 bases between them. CDR3 DNA sequence: TGTGCCAGCAGTTTCGGGAAATACAATGAGCAGTTCTTC. Protein: CASSFGKYNEQFF.

CDR3 bases: TGTGCCAGTACCTTAACTAGCGGGAGCCTTTGGAATGAGCAGTTCTTC. Its translation is CASTLTSGSLWNEQFF. V gene TRBV19 combines with J gene TRBJ2-1; 11 nucleotides agree with TRBD2. The V and J ends lost 7 bases and 7 bases, in that order; junction bases with no gene match: 12. The CDR3 has 16 amino acids. Germline V lookup: CDR1 LNHDA, CDR2 SQIVND (reference sequence).

The chain couples TRBV4-1 to TRBJ1-2; 11 bases are a match to TRBD1. CDR3 length equals 14 residues. Per the germline V gene, CDR1 is MGHRA and CDR2 is YSYEKL. The V segment lost 6 bases and the J segment 6 bases; nucleotides outside the gene matches: 6. In DNA, the CDR3 is TGCGCCAGCAGTGCCGGGACAGGGGGGGATGGCTACACCTTC. This encodes CASSAGTGGDGYTF.

In this sample, this clone turned up once. The genes are TRBV5-4 and TRBJ1-4; no clear D. There are 14 residues in the CDR3. Trimming removed 1 base from V and 10 bases from J, with 14 bases in between. CDR1 SGHNT and CDR2 YYREEE come from the germline V gene (reference sequence). The CDR3 sequence: CASSLQGSPGKLFF. The CDR3 DNA is TGTGCCAGCAGCTTGCAAGGGAGTCCGGGAAAACTGTTTTTT.

The chain joins TRBV27 to TRBJ1-1; no reliable D call. This CDR3 spans 14 amino acids. The V and J ends lost 3 bases and 1 base respectively, with 9 bases between them. The germline CDR1 and CDR2 sequences are MNHEY and SMNVEV (reference sequence). For the CDR3, the DNA is TGTGCCAGCAGTTTTCACGCCAGGAACACTGAAGCTTTCTTT. Its translation: CASSFHARNTEAFF.

At least ten counts were recorded for this clone. This chain connects TRBV2 to TRBJ1-4; 7 bases map to TRBD1. With V trimmed by 4 bases and J by 4 bases, 3 bases remained unmatched. Germline CDR1 reads SNHLY; CDR2 reads FYNNEI. CDR3 length: 14 amino acids. Here the CDR3 reads CASSGQGLNEKLFF. DNA of the CDR3: TGTGCCAGCAGTGGACAGGGACTTAATGAAAAACTGTTTTTT.

This clone was counted between two and nine times. The J gene is TRBJ1-5, the V gene TRBV6-5; 8 bases agree with TRBD1. CDR3 size: 14 residues. CDR1 and CDR2 from the germline V gene are MNHEY and SVGAGI. J was trimmed by 5 bases and V by 6 bases; bases with no gene match: 6. The CDR3 here is CASRRTGIDQPQHF. CDR3 coding DNA: TGTGCCAGCAGACGGACAGGGATAGATCAGCCCCAGCATTTT.

The genes are TRBV7-2 and TRBJ2-2; D perhaps matches TRBD2 (5 bases). This CDR3 spans 15 amino acids. V was pared by 1 base and J by 4 bases, with 10 bases between. The germline V gene has CDR1 SGHTA and CDR2 FQGNSA. The CDR3 nucleotides are TGTGCCAGCAGCTTAGAGAGGGCGGTCACCGGGGAGCTGTTTTTT. Translated, it gives CASSLERAVTGELFF. The complete variable domain, with remaining parts taken from reference TRBV7-2 and TRBJ2-2, reads GAGVSQSPSNKVTEKGKDVELRCDPISGHTALYWYRQSLGQGLEFLIYFQGNSAPDKSGLPSDRFSAERTGGSVSTLTIQRTQQEDSAVYLCASSLERAVTGELFFGEGSRLTVL.

This chain joins TRBV4-1 and TRBJ2-2; D not certain. The germline V gene has CDR1 MGHRA and CDR2 YSYEKL. The length of the CDR3 is 16 residues. V lost 0 bases and J lost 3, with 11 bases in between. Here the CDR3 reads CASSQDSRRYTGELFF. CDR3 DNA: TGCGCCAGCAGCCAAGATTCCCGGCGCTACACCGGGGAGCTGTTTTTT.

This sequence joins TRBV4-2 and TRBJ2-2; D gene unclear. The V gene lost 1 base and the J gene lost 2 bases, with 8 bases spanning the gap. CDR1 is LGHNA, CDR2 YNFKEQ, per germline. The CDR3 is 15 amino acids. CDR3 sequence reads: CASSQGADNTGELFF. The CDR3 bases are TGTGCCAGCAGCCAAGGGGCGGACAACACCGGGGAGCTGTTTTTT.

This sequence joins TRBV27 and TRBJ2-5; TRBD1 is a possible D gene (6 bases). V was pared by 3 bases and J by 11 bases, with 19 bases between. The CDR3 length is 14 residues. Germline CDR1 and CDR2: MNHEY and SMNVEV (reference sequence). CDR3 region: CASSFQQGSRQQYF. The CDR3 coding sequence is TGTGCCAGCAGTTTCCAACAGGGAAGTAGACAGCAGTACTTC.

The rearrangement links TRBV7-9 to TRBJ2-2; no definite D call. V was pared by 4 bases and J by 6 bases, with 9 bases between. The germline CDR1 and CDR2 sequences are SEHNR and FQNEAQ (reference sequence). There are 13 residues in the CDR3. The CDR3 reads CASSSPRAGELFF. DNA of the CDR3: TGTGCCAGCAGCTCGCCTAGAGCCGGGGAGCTGTTTTTT.

The count of this clone is one. The genes are TRBV10-2 and TRBJ1-6; 8 nucleotides line up with TRBD1. CDR3 size: 16 residues. Losses at the gene ends were 6 bases for V and 8 bases for J; bases not matched to a gene: 12. CDR1 and CDR2 (germline): WSHSY, SAAADI. CDR3 sequence (DNA): TGCGCCAGCAGCCACCTCGACAGGGGAACGGATTCACCCCTCCACTTT. It encodes CASSHLDRGTDSPLHF.

The chain uses TRBV10-2 and TRBJ2-5; D might be TRBD2 (6 bases). CDR3 length: 14 residues. V lost 7 bases and J lost 4, with 16 bases in between. CDR1 and CDR2 (germline): WSHSY, SAAADI. The CDR3 DNA follows: TGCGCCAGCACCGGAGTGGGGCGGGGAGAGACCCAGTACTTC. It specifies CASTGVGRGETQYF.

The chain recombines TRBV6-5 with TRBJ2-7, with D tentatively TRBD2 (6 bases). CDR3 length: 14 amino acids. CDR1 and CDR2 (germline): MNHEY, SVGAGI. Trimming pared 6 bases from V and 2 bases from J, leaving 14 bases between. CDR3 sequence: CASSPEGLTYEQYF. The CDR3 nucleotides are TGTGCCAGCAGCCCAGAGGGACTTACCTACGAGCAGTACTTC.

The chain joins TRBV29-1 to TRBJ2-7; possibly TRBD1 for D (6 bases). Germline V CDR1 and CDR2: SQVTM, ANQGSEA. V lost 4 bases, J lost 3 bases, and 16 bases lay in between. This CDR3 contains 14 residues. CDR3 amino acids: CSVAGKQGIYEQYF. DNA for the CDR3: TGCAGCGTTGCGGGGAAGCAGGGGATCTACGAGCAGTACTTC.

This clone was seen a single time. The V gene is TRBV9, the J gene TRBJ2-2, with D possibly TRBD1 on 5 matching bases. Germline V gene lookup returns CDR1 SGDLS and CDR2 YYNGEE. This CDR3 contains 15 residues. V was cut by 3 bases and J by 1 base, with 10 bases left in between. The CDR3: CASSESGLNTGELFF. CDR3 nucleotide sequence: TGTGCCAGCAGCGAGTCAGGGTTGAACACCGGGGAGCTGTTTTTT. The whole variable domain, remainder taken from reference TRBV9 and TRBJ2-2, is DSGVTQTPKHLITATGQRVTLRCSPRSGDLSVYWYQQSLDQGLQFLIQYYNGEERAKGNILERFSAQQFPDLHSELNLSSLELGDSALYFCASSESGLNTGELFFGEGSRLTVL.

The sample holds one count of this clone. The chain is built from TRBV9 and TRBJ2-1; TRBD2 matches at 11 bases. V was pared by 2 bases and J by 8 bases, with 12 bases of the junction left unmatched. This CDR3 spans 17 amino acids. Germline V lookup: CDR1 SGDLS, CDR2 YYNGEE. In DNA form, the CDR3 reads TGTGCCAGCAGCGTGCAGACCGGGACTAGCGGTTTGGATGAGCAGTTCTTC. Amino acid sequence: CASSVQTGTSGLDEQFF.

This chain links TRBV11-3 with TRBJ2-5, with D perhaps TRBD2 (5 bases). Trimming took 2 bases from V and 5 from J, leaving 9 bases between them. Germline V gives CDR1 SGHNT, CDR2 YENEEA. This CDR3 is 13 amino acids long. CDR3 amino acids: CASSLRGSETQYF. CDR3 coding DNA: TGTGCCAGCAGCTTACGAGGGTCGGAGACCCAGTACTTC.

The rearrangement joins TRBV5-6 to TRBJ1-5; D not certain. Trimming shortened V by 1 base and J by 3 bases, and 8 bases separated the two germline ends. Germline V lookup: CDR1 SGHDT, CDR2 YYEEEE. CDR3 length: 14 amino acids. The CDR3 DNA reads as TGTGCCAGCAGCTTGCCAAGGGACAATCAGCCCCAGCATTTT. It translates to CASSLPRDNQPQHF. The variable domain in full, with the rest retrieved from reference TRBV5-6 and TRBJ1-5, is DAGVTQSPTHLIKTRGQQVTLRCSPKSGHDTVSWYQQALGQGPQFIFQYYEEEERQRGNFPDRFSGHQFPNYSSELNVNALLLGDSALYLCASSLPRDNQPQHFGDGTRLSIL.